Many counts were recorded for the clone carrying this T cell receptor (beta chain). Antigen: not known. This sample stems from a study of cytotoxic CD8 clonotypes in ibrutinib-treated CLL. Points from the study as a whole: The clonality went up when patients responded to ibrutinib and dropped back toward baseline at progression. On treatment, the uncommon public clonotypes contracted or remained stable. Sustained-remission and progressing patients had different sampling times.

Target depth was 1 in 200,000 to 1 in 1 million T cells, about 10x per clonotype. Libraries were prepared by immunoSEQ multiplex PCR; TCRdb keeps only in-frame clonotypes and omits some of them. The sample carries 45,000 to 70,000 clones, approximately 60% recorded once. Deletions cut 7 bases from V and 5 bases from J, with 7 bases between. Looked up from germline, CDR1 is SNHLY and CDR2 is FYNNEI. CDR3 length: 11 residues. This sequence was found in a human donor with chronic lymphocytic leukemia. The sample consisted of PBMCs, taken after 24 months of ibrutinib treatment. The chain recombines TRBV2 with TRBJ2-3, with D hard to call. CDR3 sequence reads: CASKKGDTQYF. CDR3 in DNA: TGTGCCAGCAAAAAGGGAGATACGCAGTATTTT.